This entry describes one T cell receptor (beta chain). This specimen comes from a study of blood T cell repertoires in COVID-19. In the study overall: T cells, B-cell-depleted T cells, or PBMCs provided the cDNA or gDNA that served as material.

V was pared by 4 bases and J by 13 bases, with 8 bases between. This CDR3 has 10 residues. The germline V gene encodes CDR1 SNHLY and CDR2 FYNNEI. Libraries were prepared by immunoSEQ multiplex PCR; TCRdb keeps only in-frame clonotypes and omits some of them. The top ten clones hold approximately 6.3% of a sample with approximately 110,000 clones, 69% of them seen once. The chain combines TRBV2 with TRBJ2-4; TRBD1 is a possible D gene (6 bases). The sample comprised peripheral blood. The source of this sequence is a man older than 75 with acute or convalescent COVID-19. CDR3 nucleotide sequence: TGTGCCAGCAGTGGACAGGAGCAGTACTTC. Translating gives CASSGQEQYF.